These 13 T cell receptor beta chains originate from one sample sequenced in a study of beta chain features in type 1 diabetes. Every isolated RNA sample was fully reverse transcribed, so sequencing captured expressed TCRB transcripts. Assay used: immunoSEQ multiplex PCR; TCRdb lists only in-frame clones, some missing. The repertoire includes roughly 400,000 clones, more than 13% of them detected once, and approximately 0.02% sits in the top ten. Sequences were obtained from naive CD4+ T cells from blood. All receptors come from a woman aged 18-29 years in good health.

This sequence joins TRBV9 and TRBJ2-5, with 10 bases lining up with TRBD1. V shed 0 bases, J shed 5 bases, and the junction held 4 bases outside the gene matches. The CDR3 totals 15 residues. The germline V gene has CDR1 SGDLS and CDR2 YYNGEE. CDR3 residues: CASSVGGTGAETQYF. The CDR3 nucleotides read TGTGCCAGCAGCGTAGGCGGGACAGGGGCCGAGACCCAGTACTTC.

The chain carries TRBV12-5 and TRBJ1-2; D ambiguous. Between the trimmed V and J ends, which lost 3 bases and 5 bases, there was a span of 13 bases. Germline V gene lookup returns CDR1 LGHNT and CDR2 FRNRAP. The CDR3 covers 14 residues. For the CDR3, the DNA is TGTGCTAGTGGTTTCCCCGATACAGAATATGGCTACACCTTC. Its protein product is CASGFPDTEYGYTF.

V gene TRBV29-1 combines with J gene TRBJ1-2; TRBD1 matches 11 bases. J lost 14 bases, V lost 7 bases, and 15 bases had no gene match. This CDR3 has 13 amino acids. In germline, CDR1 is SQVTM, CDR2 ANQGSEA. The CDR3 sequence is CSASTGTGGITTF. CDR3 sequence (DNA): TGCAGCGCTTCGACCGGGACAGGGGGAATAACGACCTTC. Filled out from reference TRBV29-1 and TRBJ1-2, the complete variable domain reads SAVISQKPSRDICQRGTSLTIQCQVDSQVTMMFWYRQQPGQSLTLIATANQGSEATYESGFVIDKFPISRPNLTFSTLTVSNMSPEDSSIYLCSASTGTGGITTFGSGTRLTVV.

This clone was detected only a few times. J is TRBJ2-7 and V is TRBV29-1, with 7 bases fitting TRBD1. The V gene end was trimmed by 3 bases and the J gene end by 3 bases; junction bases not matched to a gene: 11. Germline V lookup: CDR1 SQVTM, CDR2 ANQGSEA. The CDR3 totals 15 residues. DNA of the CDR3: TGCAGCGTTGACGACCCGACAGGGCCACTCTACGAGCAGTACTTC. Its translation: CSVDDPTGPLYEQYF.

This clone was seen more than once but under ten times. Other nucleotide sequences in the sample specify the same CDR3. The chain is built from TRBV28 and TRBJ2-7, with unresolved D. The germline gives CDR1 MDHEN, CDR2 SYDVKM. The V end lost 2 bases, the J end lost 3 bases, and 5 bases lay between the germline ends. The CDR3 has 12 amino acids. CDR3 region: CASSLRGYEQYF. The CDR3 DNA is TGTGCCAGCAGTTTACGCGGCTACGAGCAGTACTTC.

This rearrangement joins TRBV11-2 to TRBJ2-3; TRBD2 matches 13 bases. This CDR3 has 18 amino acids. The germline CDR1 and CDR2 sequences are SGHAT and FQNNGV. Trimming at V came to 5 bases and at J to 3 bases, leaving 11 bases not matched to a gene. CDR3 protein: CASSLSPGLAGVTDTQYF. The CDR3 DNA is TGTGCCAGCAGCCTTAGCCCTGGACTAGCGGGAGTGACAGATACGCAGTATTTT.

The CDR3 is CASSPTTGGVHGYTF. The CDR3, as DNA: TGTGCCAGCAGCCCTACGACAGGGGGCGTCCATGGCTACACCTTC. The chain recombines TRBV7-3 with TRBJ1-2; the match to TRBD1 covers 10 bases. The length of the CDR3 is 15 residues. Germline V gene lookup returns CDR1 SGHTA and CDR2 FQGTGA. J gave up 6 bases and V 5 bases, and 9 bases lay outside the gene matches.

V usage is TRBV30 and J usage is TRBJ1-5; D perhaps matches TRBD1 (6 bases). V was trimmed by 5 bases and J by 0 bases, leaving 11 bases between them. Germline CDR1 GTSNPN, CDR2 SVGIG (reference sequence). This CDR3 is built from 14 residues. The CDR3 sequence is CAWGQGTSNQPQHF. The CDR3, as DNA: TGTGCCTGGGGGCAGGGGACTAGCAATCAGCCCCAGCATTTT.

V gene TRBV7-8 combines with J gene TRBJ2-3; possibly TRBD1 for D (6 bases). Per the germline V gene, CDR1 is SGHVS and CDR2 is FQNEAQ. V was cut by 7 bases and J by 1 base, with 18 bases left in between. The length of the CDR3 is 16 residues. CDR3 coding DNA: TGTGCCAGCACCGTCAGAGTACGGACAGGCACAGATACGCAGTATTTT. Translated: CASTVRVRTGTDTQYF.

The chain recombines TRBV4-2 with TRBJ2-1; 10 nucleotides match TRBD2. In germline, CDR1 is LGHNA, CDR2 YNFKEQ. Trimming cost V 1 base and J 0 bases; bases outside gene matches: 9. The CDR3 covers 19 residues. DNA for the CDR3: TGTGCCAGCAGCCAAGTGAAACTAGCGGGGAGTATCTCCTACAATGAGCAGTTCTTC. This encodes CASSQVKLAGSISYNEQFF.

About this clone: At one end, the junction sequence differs from germline, possibly due to a read error. The chain combines TRBV7-9 with TRBJ1-5; 7 bases are shared with TRBD1. This CDR3 has 14 residues. Germline V gene sequence: CDR1 SEHNR, CDR2 FQNEAQ (reference sequence). The CDR3 region is CASSLGTVNQPQHF. CDR3 bases: TGTGCCAGCAGTTTAGGGACAGTCAATCAGCCCCAGCATTTT.

Comment on this clone: This same CDR3 is encoded by further DNA sequences in the sample. V and J are TRBV20-1 and TRBJ1-1, with D unresolved. V was shortened by 4 bases and J by 0 bases, with 3 bases between the two germline ends. The CDR3 totals 11 residues. Germline V gene data show CDR1 as DFQATT and CDR2 as SNEGSKA (reference sequence). CDR3 DNA: TGCAGTGCTACAGTGAACACTGAAGCTTTCTTT. This encodes CSATVNTEAFF.

This sequence joins TRBV5-6 and TRBJ2-2; D is perhaps TRBD2 (5 bases). V was cut by 0 bases and J by 3 bases, with 6 bases left in between. The germline V gene has CDR1 SGHDT and CDR2 YYEEEE. CDR3 size: 14 residues. This CDR3 is CASSLGTDTGELFF. Here the CDR3 DNA reads TGTGCCAGCAGCTTGGGGACTGACACCGGGGAGCTGTTTTTT.